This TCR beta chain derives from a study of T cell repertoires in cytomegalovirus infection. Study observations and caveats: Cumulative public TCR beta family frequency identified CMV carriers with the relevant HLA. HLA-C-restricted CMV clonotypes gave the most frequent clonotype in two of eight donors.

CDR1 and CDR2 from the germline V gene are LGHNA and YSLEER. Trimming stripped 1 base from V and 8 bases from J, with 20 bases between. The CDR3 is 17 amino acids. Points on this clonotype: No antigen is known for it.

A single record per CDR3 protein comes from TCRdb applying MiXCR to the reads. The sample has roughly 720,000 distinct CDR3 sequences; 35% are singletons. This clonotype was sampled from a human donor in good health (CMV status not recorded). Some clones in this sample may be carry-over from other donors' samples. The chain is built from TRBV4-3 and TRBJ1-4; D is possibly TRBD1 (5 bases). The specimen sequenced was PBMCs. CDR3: CASSQGALTARGEKLFF. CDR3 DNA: TGCGCCAGCAGCCAAGGAGCCTTGACAGCTCGAGGGGAAAAACTGTTTTTT.